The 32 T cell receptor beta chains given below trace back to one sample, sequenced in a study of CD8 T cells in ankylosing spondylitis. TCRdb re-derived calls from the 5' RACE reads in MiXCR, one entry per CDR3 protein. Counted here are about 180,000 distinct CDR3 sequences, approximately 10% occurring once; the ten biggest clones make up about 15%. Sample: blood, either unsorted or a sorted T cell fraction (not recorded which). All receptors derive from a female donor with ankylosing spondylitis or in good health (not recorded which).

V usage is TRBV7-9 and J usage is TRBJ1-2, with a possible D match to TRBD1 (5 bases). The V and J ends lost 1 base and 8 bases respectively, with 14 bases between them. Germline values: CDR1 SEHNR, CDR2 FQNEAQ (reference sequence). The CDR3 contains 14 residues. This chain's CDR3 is CASSLVLAGQGYTF. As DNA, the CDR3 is TGTGCCAGCAGCTTAGTATTGGCAGGGCAAGGCTACACCTTC.

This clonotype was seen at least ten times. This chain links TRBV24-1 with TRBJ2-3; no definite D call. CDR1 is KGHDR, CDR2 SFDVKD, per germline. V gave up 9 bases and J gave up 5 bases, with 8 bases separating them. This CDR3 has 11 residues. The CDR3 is CATRLGDTQYF. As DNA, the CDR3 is TGTGCCACCCGGCTCGGAGATACGCAGTATTTT.

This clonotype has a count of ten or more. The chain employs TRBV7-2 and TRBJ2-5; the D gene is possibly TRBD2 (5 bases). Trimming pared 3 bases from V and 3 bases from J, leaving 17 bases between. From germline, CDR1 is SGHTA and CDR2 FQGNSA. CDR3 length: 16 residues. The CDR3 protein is CASSLSLGGLEETQYF. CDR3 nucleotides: TGTGCCAGCAGCTTGTCACTAGGAGGTTTAGAAGAGACCCAGTACTTC.

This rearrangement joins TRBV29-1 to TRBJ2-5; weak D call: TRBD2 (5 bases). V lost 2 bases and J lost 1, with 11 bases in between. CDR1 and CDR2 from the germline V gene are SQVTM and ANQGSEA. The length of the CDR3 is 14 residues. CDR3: CSVELITSQETQYF. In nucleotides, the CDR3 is TGCAGCGTTGAATTAATAACTAGCCAAGAGACCCAGTACTTC.

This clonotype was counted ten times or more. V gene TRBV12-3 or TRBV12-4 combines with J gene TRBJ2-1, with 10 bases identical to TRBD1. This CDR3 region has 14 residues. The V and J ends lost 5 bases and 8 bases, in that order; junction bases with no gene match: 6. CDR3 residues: CASSGTGDWDEQFF. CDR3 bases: TGTGCCAGCAGTGGGACAGGGGATTGGGATGAGCAGTTCTTC.

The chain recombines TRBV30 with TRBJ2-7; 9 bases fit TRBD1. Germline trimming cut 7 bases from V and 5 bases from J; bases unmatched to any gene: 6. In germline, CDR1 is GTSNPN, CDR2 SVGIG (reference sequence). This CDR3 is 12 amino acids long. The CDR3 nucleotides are TGTGCCTCCGGGACAGGGTACCACGAGCAGTACTTC. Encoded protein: CASGTGYHEQYF.

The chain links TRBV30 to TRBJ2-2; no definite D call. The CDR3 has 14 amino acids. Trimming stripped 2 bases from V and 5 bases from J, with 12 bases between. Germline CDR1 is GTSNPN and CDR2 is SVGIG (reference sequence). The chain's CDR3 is CAWSLGLGTGELFF. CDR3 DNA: TGTGCCTGGAGTTTGGGCCTGGGGACCGGGGAGCTGTTTTTT.

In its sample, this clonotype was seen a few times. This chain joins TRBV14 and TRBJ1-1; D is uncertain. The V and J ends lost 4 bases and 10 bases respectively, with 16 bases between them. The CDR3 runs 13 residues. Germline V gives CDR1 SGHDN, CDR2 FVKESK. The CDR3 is CASSRGFDGGAFF. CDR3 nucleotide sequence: TGTGCCAGCAGCCGGGGATTCGATGGCGGAGCTTTCTTT.

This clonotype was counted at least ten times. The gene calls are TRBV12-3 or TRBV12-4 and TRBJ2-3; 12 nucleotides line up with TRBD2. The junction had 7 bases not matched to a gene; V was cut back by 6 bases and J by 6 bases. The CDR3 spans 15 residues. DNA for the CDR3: TGTGCCAGCAGCCCCGGGACTAGCGGGTGGGATACGCAGTATTTT. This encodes CASSPGTSGWDTQYF.

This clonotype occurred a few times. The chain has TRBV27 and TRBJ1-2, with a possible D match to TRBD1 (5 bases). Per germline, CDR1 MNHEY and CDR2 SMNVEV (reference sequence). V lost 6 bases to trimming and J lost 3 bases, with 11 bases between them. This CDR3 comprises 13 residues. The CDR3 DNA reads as TGTGCCAGCAGCTTACGAGGGGACTATGGCTACACCTTC. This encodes CASSLRGDYGYTF.

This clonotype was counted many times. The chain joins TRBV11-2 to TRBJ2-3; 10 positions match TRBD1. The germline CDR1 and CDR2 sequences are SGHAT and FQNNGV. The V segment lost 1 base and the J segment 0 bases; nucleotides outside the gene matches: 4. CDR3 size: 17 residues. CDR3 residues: CASSLVLGQGSTDTQYF. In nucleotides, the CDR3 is TGTGCCAGCAGCTTAGTTTTGGGACAGGGGAGCACAGATACGCAGTATTTT.

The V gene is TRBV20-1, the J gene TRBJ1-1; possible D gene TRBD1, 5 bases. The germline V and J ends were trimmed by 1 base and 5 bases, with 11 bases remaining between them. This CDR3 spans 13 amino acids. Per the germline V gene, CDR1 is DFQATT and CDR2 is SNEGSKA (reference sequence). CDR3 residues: CSARGGETTEAFF. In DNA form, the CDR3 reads TGCAGTGCTAGAGGGGGGGAAACAACTGAAGCTTTCTTT.

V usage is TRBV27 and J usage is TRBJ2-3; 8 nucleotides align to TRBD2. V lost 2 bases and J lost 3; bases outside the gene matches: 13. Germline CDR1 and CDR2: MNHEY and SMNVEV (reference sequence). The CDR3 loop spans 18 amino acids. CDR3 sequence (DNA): TGTGCCAGCAGTTTAAACGTCCAGCGGGAGATATGGACAGATACGCAGTATTTT. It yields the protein CASSLNVQREIWTDTQYF.

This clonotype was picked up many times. CDR3 in DNA: TGTGCCACCGGTAATGGAGGCGAGCAGTACTTC. This encodes CATGNGGEQYF. The chain recombines TRBV10-3 with TRBJ2-7; D is possibly TRBD2 (5 bases). Germline V CDR1 and CDR2: ENHRY, SYGVKD. V shed 10 bases and J shed 6 bases, with 13 bases lying between them. The CDR3 loop spans 11 amino acids.

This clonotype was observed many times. The CDR3 nucleotides read TGCGCCAGCAGCCAGCGGTTGAATAGCAATCAGCCCCAGCATTTT. It yields the protein CASSQRLNSNQPQHF. The chain carries TRBV4-3 and TRBJ1-5, with D unclear. With 3 bases removed from V and 0 bases from J, the gap between germline ends came to 9 bases. The CDR3 length is 15 residues. Germline V gene sequence: CDR1 LGHNA, CDR2 YSLEER.

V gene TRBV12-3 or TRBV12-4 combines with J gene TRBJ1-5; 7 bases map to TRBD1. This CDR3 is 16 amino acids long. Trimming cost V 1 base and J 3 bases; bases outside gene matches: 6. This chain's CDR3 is CASSLGGTASNQPQHF. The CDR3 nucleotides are TGTGCCAGCAGTTTAGGAGGGACAGCGTCCAATCAGCCCCAGCATTTT.

CDR3 region: CSAGGGVAFF. The CDR3 region has the DNA TGCAGTGCTGGGGGAGGGGTCGCTTTCTTT. V gene TRBV20-1 combines with J gene TRBJ1-1; tentatively, D is TRBD1 (5 bases). The CDR3 is made up of 10 amino acids. V dropped 5 bases and J dropped 11 bases, with 12 bases sitting between them. Germline CDR1 is DFQATT and CDR2 is SNEGSKA (reference sequence).

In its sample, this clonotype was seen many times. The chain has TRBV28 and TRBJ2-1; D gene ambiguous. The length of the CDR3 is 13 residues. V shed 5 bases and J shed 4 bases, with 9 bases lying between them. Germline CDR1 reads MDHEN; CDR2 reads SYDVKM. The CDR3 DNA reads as TGTGCCAGCAGTCCACTCACATACAATGAGCAGTTCTTC. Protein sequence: CASSPLTYNEQFF.

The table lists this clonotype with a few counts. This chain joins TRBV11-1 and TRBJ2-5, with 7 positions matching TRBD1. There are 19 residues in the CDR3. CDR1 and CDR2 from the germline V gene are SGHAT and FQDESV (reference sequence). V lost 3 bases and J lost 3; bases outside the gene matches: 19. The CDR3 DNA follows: TGTGCCAGCAGCTTGCGCGGTTACACCTCGACAGGGCCGGAAGAGACCCAGTACTTC. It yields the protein CASSLRGYTSTGPEETQYF.

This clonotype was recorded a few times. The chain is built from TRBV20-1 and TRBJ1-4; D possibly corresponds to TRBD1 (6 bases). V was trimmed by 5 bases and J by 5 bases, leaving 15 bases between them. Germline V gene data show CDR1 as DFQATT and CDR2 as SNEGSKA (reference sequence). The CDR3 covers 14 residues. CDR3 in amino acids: CSARPGVTNEKLFF. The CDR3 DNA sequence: TGCAGTGCTCGTCCAGGGGTGACGAATGAAAAACTGTTTTTT.

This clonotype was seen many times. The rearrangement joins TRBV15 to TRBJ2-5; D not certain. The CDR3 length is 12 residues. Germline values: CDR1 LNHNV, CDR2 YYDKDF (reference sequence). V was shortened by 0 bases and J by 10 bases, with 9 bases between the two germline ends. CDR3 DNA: TGTGCCACCAGCAGAGATGAGGTAGACCAGTACTTC. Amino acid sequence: CATSRDEVDQYF.

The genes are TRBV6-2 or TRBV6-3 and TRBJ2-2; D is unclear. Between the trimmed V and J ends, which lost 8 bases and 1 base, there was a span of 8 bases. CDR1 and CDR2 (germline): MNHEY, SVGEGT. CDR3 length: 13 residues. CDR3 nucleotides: TGTGCCAGCGTTGCGGAGAACACCGGGGAGCTGTTTTTT. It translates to CASVAENTGELFF.

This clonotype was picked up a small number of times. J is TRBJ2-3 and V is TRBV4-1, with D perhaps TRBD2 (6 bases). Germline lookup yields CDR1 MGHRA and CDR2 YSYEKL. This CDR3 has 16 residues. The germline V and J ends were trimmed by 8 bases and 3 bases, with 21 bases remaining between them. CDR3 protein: CASGISGSWGTDTQYF. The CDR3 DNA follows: TGCGCCAGCGGCATTAGCGGATCGTGGGGAACAGATACGCAGTATTTT.

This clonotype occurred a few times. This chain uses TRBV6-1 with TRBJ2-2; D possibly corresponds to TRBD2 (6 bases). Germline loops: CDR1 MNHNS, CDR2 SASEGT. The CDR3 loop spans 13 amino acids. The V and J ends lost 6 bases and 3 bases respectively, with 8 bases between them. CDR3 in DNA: TGTGCCAGCAGGACGGGAGACACCGGGGAGCTGTTTTTT. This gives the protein CASRTGDTGELFF.

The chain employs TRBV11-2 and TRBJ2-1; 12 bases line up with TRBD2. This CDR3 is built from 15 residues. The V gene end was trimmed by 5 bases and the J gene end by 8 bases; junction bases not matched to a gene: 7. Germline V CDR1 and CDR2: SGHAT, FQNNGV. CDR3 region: CASSGGLAGRDEQFF. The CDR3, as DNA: TGTGCCAGCAGCGGCGGACTAGCGGGACGGGATGAGCAGTTCTTC.

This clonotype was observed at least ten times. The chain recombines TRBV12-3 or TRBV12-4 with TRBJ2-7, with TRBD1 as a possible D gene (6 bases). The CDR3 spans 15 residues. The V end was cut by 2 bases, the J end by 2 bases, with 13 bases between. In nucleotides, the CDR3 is TGTGCCAGCAGTTTAACCAGGGGAGCAGCCTACGAGCAGTACTTC. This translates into CASSLTRGAAYEQYF.

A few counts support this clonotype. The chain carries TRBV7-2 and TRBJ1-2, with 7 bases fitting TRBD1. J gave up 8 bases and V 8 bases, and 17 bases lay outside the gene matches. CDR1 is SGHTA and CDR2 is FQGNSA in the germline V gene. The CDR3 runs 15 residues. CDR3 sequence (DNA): TGTGCCAGCCCGCCGAGGGACCCAGGGGGGGAGGGCTACACCTTC. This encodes CASPPRDPGGEGYTF.

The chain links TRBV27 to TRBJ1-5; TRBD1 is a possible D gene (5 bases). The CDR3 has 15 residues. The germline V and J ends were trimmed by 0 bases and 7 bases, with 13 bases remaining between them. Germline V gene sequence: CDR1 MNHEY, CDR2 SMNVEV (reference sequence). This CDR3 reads CASSLSPWGGQPQHF. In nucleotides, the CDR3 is TGTGCCAGCAGTTTATCGCCCTGGGGGGGGCAGCCCCAGCATTTT.

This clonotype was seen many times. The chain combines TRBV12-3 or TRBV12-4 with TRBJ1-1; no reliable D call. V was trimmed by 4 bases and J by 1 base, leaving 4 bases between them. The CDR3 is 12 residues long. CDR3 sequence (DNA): TGTGCCAGCAGTTACAGGAACACTGAAGCTTTCTTT. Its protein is CASSYRNTEAFF.

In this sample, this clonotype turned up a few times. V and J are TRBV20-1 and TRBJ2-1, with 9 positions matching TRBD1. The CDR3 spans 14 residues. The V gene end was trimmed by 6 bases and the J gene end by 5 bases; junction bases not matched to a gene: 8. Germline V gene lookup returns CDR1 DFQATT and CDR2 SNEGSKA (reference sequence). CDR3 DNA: TGCAGTGCATCGCCGGGACAGGGAGACAATGAGCAGTTCTTC. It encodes CSASPGQGDNEQFF.

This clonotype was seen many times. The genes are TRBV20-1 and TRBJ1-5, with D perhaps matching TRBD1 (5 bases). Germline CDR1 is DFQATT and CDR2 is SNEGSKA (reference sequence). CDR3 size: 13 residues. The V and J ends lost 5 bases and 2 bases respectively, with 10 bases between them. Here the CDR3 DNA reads TGCAGTGCTTACCAAGGGGGCAATCAGCCCCAGCATTTT. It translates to CSAYQGGNQPQHF.

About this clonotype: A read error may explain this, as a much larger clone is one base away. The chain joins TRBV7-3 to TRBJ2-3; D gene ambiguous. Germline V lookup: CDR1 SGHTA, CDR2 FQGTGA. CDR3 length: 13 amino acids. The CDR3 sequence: CASILFLTDTQYF. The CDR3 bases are TGTGCCAGCATCTTATTTCTCACAGATACGCAGTATTTT.